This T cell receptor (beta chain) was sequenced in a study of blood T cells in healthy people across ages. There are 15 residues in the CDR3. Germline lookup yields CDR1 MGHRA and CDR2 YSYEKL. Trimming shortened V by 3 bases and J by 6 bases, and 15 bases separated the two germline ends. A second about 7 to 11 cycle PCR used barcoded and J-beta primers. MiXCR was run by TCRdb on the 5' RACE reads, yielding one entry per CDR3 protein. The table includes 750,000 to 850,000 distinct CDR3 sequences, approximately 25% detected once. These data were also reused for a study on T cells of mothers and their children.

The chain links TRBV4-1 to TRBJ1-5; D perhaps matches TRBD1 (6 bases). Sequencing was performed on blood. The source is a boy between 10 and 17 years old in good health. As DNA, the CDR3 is TGCGCCAGCAGCCAGGTGGGGGCAGGGGCTCAGCCCCAGCATTTT. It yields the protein CASSQVGAGAQPQHF.